These 12 T cell receptor beta chains originate from one sample sequenced in a study of T cell repertoires in cytomegalovirus infection. Each CDR3 protein gets one entry after TCRdb re-called the reads with MiXCR. Of about 450,000 distinct CDR3 sequences in the sample, 31% were seen once. The sample consisted of PBMCs. These receptors originate from a human donor in good health (CMV status not recorded). Some clones in this sample may be carry-over from other donors' samples.

The chain combines TRBV19 with TRBJ1-6, with TRBD1 matching over 8 bases. The CDR3 covers 14 residues. Germline V gives CDR1 LNHDA, CDR2 SQIVND (reference sequence). V was clipped by 4 bases and J by 8 bases; unmatched bases: 4. CDR3 region: CASSNRGDDSPLHF. DNA of the CDR3: TGTGCCAGTAGTAACAGGGGGGACGATTCACCCCTCCACTTT.

The genes are TRBV12-3 or TRBV12-4 and TRBJ2-2; D ambiguous. The CDR3 is 14 residues long. The V end was cut by 6 bases, the J end by 0 bases, with 8 bases between. The CDR3 here is CASRLLANTGELFF. The DNA of the CDR3 is TGTGCCAGCAGACTACTTGCGAACACCGGGGAGCTGTTTTTT.

Points on this clonotype: The CDR3 does not close with the conserved phenylalanine or tryptophan, likely indicating a read error. No DNA is shown, since the ends of the CDR3 on it are uncertain; the CDR3 is the one TCRdb lists. The chain is built from TRBV27 and TRBJ2-7; no DNA check was done on the table's D call, TRBD1. The CDR3 spans 16 amino acids, including both terminal residues. The germline CDR1 and CDR2 sequences are MNHEY and SMNVEV (reference sequence). The CDR3 loop reads CASRPTTGGFHYEQSL.

The chain is built from TRBV5-4 and TRBJ1-2; a possible D gene is TRBD1 (5 bases). The CDR3 loop spans 14 amino acids. CDR1 and CDR2 (germline): SGHNT, YYREEE (reference sequence). The V end was cut by 4 bases, the J end by 3 bases, with 13 bases between. The CDR3 DNA reads as TGTGCCAGCAGCGACCAGGGTAGCGACTATGGCTACACCTTC. Its translation is CASSDQGSDYGYTF.

V gene TRBV2 combines with J gene TRBJ1-5; possible D gene TRBD1, 6 bases. CDR3 length: 18 residues. Germline CDR1 SNHLY, CDR2 FYNNEI. Trimming pared 0 bases from V and 0 bases from J, leaving 15 bases between. CDR3 DNA: TGTGCCAGCAGTGAAGCGCCGGGGGCGGACCCTAGCAATCAGCCCCAGCATTTT. This codes for CASSEAPGADPSNQPQHF.

The chain employs TRBV20-1 and TRBJ2-1; no reliable D call. The CDR3 covers 15 residues. V lost 0 bases and J 4 bases, leaving 13 bases between the germline ends. Germline lookup yields CDR1 DFQATT and CDR2 SNEGSKA (reference sequence). The CDR3 bases are TGCAGTGCTAGAGATCGATCCTATTCTTACAATGAGCAGTTCTTC. Translated: CSARDRSYSYNEQFF.

Details on this clonotype: A read error is possible here, since a much larger clone lies one base away. This chain connects TRBV6-5 to TRBJ2-3; 11 nucleotides agree with TRBD2. The CDR3 extends over 16 amino acids. Trimming cost V 6 bases and J 2 bases; bases outside gene matches: 7. Per the germline V gene, CDR1 is MNHEY and CDR2 is SVGAGI. This CDR3 reads CASSLLAGAPTDTQYF. DNA for the CDR3: TGTGCCAGCAGCCTACTAGCGGGGGCGCCCACAGATACGCAGTATTTT.

This clonotype has ten or more counts. The V and J genes are TRBV7-6 and TRBJ2-6; D perhaps matches TRBD2 (7 bases). Germline loops: CDR1 SGHVS, CDR2 FNYEAQ. The CDR3 is made up of 19 amino acids. V shed 0 bases and J shed 4 bases, with 19 bases lying between them. CDR3 loop: CASSLAPGGTGSGANVLTF. CDR3 nucleotides: TGTGCCAGCAGCTTAGCGCCGGGAGGAACAGGGTCCGGGGCCAACGTCCTGACTTTC.

This rearrangement joins TRBV10-3 to TRBJ2-3, with TRBD1 as a possible D gene (5 bases). The CDR3 totals 14 residues. Germline V gives CDR1 ENHRY, CDR2 SYGVKD. V dropped 2 bases and J dropped 4 bases, with 10 bases sitting between them. CDR3 nucleotides: TGTGCCATCAGTGAGGGGGCCTTCCCAGATACGCAGTATTTT. Encoded protein: CAISEGAFPDTQYF.

A remark on this clonotype: Germline and junction disagree at one end, which may indicate a read error. The V and J genes are TRBV2 and TRBJ2-7; TRBD1 aligns across 8 bases. In germline, CDR1 is SNHLY, CDR2 FYNNEI. CDR3 length: 11 residues. CDR3 nucleotides: TGTGCCAGCAGTGTAGGTGGACAGGGACAATTC. Amino acid sequence: CASSVGGQGQF.

This clonotype was observed a handful of times. This chain connects TRBV6-5 to TRBJ1-1, with D maybe TRBD1 (6 bases). Germline loops: CDR1 MNHEY, CDR2 SVGAGI. Trimming shortened V by 0 bases and J by 6 bases, and 11 bases separated the two germline ends. This CDR3 region has 14 residues. Here the CDR3 DNA reads TGTGCCAGCAGTTACTCGGTGGACAGAGCTGAAGCTTTCTTT. This codes for CASSYSVDRAEAFF.

On this clonotype: A much larger clone differs from this one at a single base, so this may be a read error. V gene TRBV7-2 combines with J gene TRBJ2-3, with a possible D match to TRBD1 (6 bases). Trimming left V 5 bases short and J 7 bases short, with 19 bases between. Germline V gene lookup returns CDR1 SGHTA and CDR2 FQGNSA. The CDR3 extends over 15 amino acids. CDR3 nucleotide sequence: TGTGCCAGCAGCAGCAAAAGGGGGTACGGGTATACGCAGTATTTT. It encodes CASSSKRGYGYTQYF.